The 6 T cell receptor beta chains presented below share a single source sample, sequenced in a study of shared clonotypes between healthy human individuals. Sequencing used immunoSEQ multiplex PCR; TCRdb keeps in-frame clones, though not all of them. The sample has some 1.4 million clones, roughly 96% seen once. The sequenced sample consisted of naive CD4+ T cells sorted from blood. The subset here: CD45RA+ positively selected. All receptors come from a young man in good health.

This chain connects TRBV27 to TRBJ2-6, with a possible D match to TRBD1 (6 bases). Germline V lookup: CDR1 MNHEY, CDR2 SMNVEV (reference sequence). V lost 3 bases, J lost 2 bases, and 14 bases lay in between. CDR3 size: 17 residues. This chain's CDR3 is CASSFWLGAAGANVLTF. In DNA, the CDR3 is TGTGCCAGCAGTTTTTGGTTGGGGGCGGCTGGGGCCAACGTCCTGACTTTC.

The CDR3 coding sequence is TGCGCCAGCAGCTTGGCCCCCCCAACGGGTCCCGAGACCTACGAGCAGTACTTC. It translates to CASSLAPPTGPETYEQYF. V is TRBV5-1 and J is TRBJ2-7, with unresolved D. Germline V lookup: CDR1 SGHRS, CDR2 YFSETQ. The CDR3 length is 18 residues. V was clipped by 0 bases and J by 2 bases, with 21 bases between them. The entire variable domain, with the rest obtained from reference TRBV5-1 and TRBJ2-7, is as follows: KAGVTQTPRYLIKTRGQQVTLSCSPISGHRSVSWYQQTPGQGLQFLFEYFSETQRNKGNFPGRFSGRQFSNSRSEMNVSTLELGDSALYLCASSLAPPTGPETYEQYFGPGTRLTVT.

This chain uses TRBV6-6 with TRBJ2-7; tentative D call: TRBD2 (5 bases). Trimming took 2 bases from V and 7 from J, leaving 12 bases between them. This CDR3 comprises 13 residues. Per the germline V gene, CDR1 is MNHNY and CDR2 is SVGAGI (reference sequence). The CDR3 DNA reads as TGTGCCAGCAGTTACGTACTAGGAGCGGAGCAGTACTTC. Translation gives CASSYVLGAEQYF.

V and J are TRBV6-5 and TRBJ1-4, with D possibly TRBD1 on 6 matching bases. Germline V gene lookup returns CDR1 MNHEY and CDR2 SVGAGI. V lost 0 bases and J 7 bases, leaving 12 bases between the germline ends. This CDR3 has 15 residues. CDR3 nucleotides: TGTGCCAGCAGTTACTCGTCCAGGGGAACTGAAAAACTGTTTTTT. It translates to CASSYSSRGTEKLFF.

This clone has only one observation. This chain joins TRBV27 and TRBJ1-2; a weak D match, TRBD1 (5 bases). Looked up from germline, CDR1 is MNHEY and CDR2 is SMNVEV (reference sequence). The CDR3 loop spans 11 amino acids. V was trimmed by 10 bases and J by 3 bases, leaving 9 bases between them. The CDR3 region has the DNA TGTGCCAACTCGACAGACTATGGCTACACCTTC. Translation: CANSTDYGYTF.

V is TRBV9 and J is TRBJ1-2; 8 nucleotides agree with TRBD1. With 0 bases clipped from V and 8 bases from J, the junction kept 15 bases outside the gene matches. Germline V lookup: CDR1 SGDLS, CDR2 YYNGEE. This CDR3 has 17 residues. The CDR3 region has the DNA TGTGCCAGCAGCGTAGCCCACGCATCCGGACAGGGTGGCGGCTACACCTTC. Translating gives CASSVAHASGQGGGYTF.